A single sample gave rise to the 10 T cell receptor beta chains below, sequenced in a study of CD8+ T cells in alopecia areata. The sample's treatment: oral pan-JAK inhibitor, 5-10 mg twice daily. The authors extracted RNA and reverse transcribed it into cDNA as the sequencing template. The assay was immunoSEQ multiplex PCR, and TCRdb's table has in-frame clones only and misses some. The sample holds under 250,000 clones, just over 65% seen once. The starting material was CD4+ T cells sorted from blood, obtained between weeks 43 and 45, from a patient treated with tofacitinib. These receptors originate from a human donor with alopecia areata.

V is TRBV5-1 and J is TRBJ2-5; 8 positions match TRBD2. There are 14 residues in the CDR3. The germline gives CDR1 SGHRS, CDR2 YFSETQ. Trimming cost V 5 bases and J 5 bases; bases outside gene matches: 8. This chain's CDR3 is CASRLPGGPETQYF. The DNA for the CDR3 is TGCGCCAGCAGGTTGCCGGGGGGGCCCGAGACCCAGTACTTC.

This clone was observed a few times. The sample contains more than one DNA sequence encoding this CDR3. The J gene is TRBJ2-3, the V gene TRBV29-1, with no clear D. The V end was cut by 4 bases, the J end by 2 bases, with 4 bases between. Germline loops: CDR1 SQVTM, CDR2 ANQGSEA. The CDR3 is made up of 11 amino acids. CDR3 coding DNA: TGCAGCGTTGGATCCACAGATACGCAGTATTTT. It is translated as CSVGSTDTQYF.

The chain employs TRBV29-1 and TRBJ2-3; 10 nucleotides agree with TRBD2. This CDR3 is built from 15 residues. Germline CDR1 is SQVTM and CDR2 is ANQGSEA. The V and J ends lost 7 bases and 5 bases, in that order; junction bases with no gene match: 12. The CDR3 nucleotides read TGCAGCGGCCGTAAGTCTAGCGGGGGACTAGATACGCAGTATTTT. This sequence encodes CSGRKSSGGLDTQYF.

The chain is built from TRBV7-2 and TRBJ2-2; D may be TRBD1 or TRBD2 (5 bases each). CDR1 is SGHTA and CDR2 is FQGNSA in the germline V gene. Trimming took 5 bases from V and 1 from J, leaving 11 bases between them. The CDR3 length is 15 residues. CDR3 sequence: CASSRGPKNTGELFF. CDR3 nucleotide sequence: TGTGCCAGCAGCCGGGGACCGAAGAACACCGGGGAGCTGTTTTTT.

The chain carries TRBV30 and TRBJ2-4; TRBD2 agrees at 12 bases. This CDR3 has 15 residues. Germline V gene sequence: CDR1 GTSNPN, CDR2 SVGIG (reference sequence). The J segment lost 2 bases and the V segment lost 5 bases, leaving 4 bases of the junction unmatched. The CDR3 DNA sequence: TGTGCCTGGGCCCTAGCGGGGGGGCCCAAAAACATTCAGTACTTC. Amino acids: CAWALAGGPKNIQYF.

The V gene is TRBV7-2, the J gene TRBJ1-2, with D uncertain. Per the germline V gene, CDR1 is SGHTA and CDR2 is FQGNSA. The CDR3 loop spans 14 amino acids. Trimming stripped 4 bases from V and 8 bases from J, with 17 bases between. CDR3 in amino acids: CASSSGQSYGGYTF. The CDR3 DNA reads as TGTGCCAGCAGCTCAGGCCAGAGTTACGGCGGCTACACCTTC.

The CDR3 DNA sequence: TGCGCCAGCAGCCCCAATACCATTGAGGCGCAGTATTTT. Its protein is CASSPNTIEAQYF. This chain uses TRBV4-3 with TRBJ2-3; D is undetermined. Germline CDR1 is LGHNA and CDR2 is YSLEER. The CDR3 totals 13 residues. V lost 4 bases and J 10 bases, leaving 15 bases between the germline ends.

This rearrangement joins TRBV7-8 to TRBJ2-3; D is ambiguous. V gave up 3 bases and J gave up 0 bases, with 4 bases separating them. The CDR3 is 13 amino acids. Germline loops: CDR1 SGHVS, CDR2 FQNEAQ. CDR3 sequence reads: CASSLGSTDTQYF. DNA for the CDR3: TGTGCCAGCAGCTTGGGTAGCACAGATACGCAGTATTTT.

This chain joins TRBV25-1 and TRBJ2-7; unclear D gene. Deletions cut 2 bases from V and 9 bases from J, with 11 bases between. The CDR3 extends over 12 amino acids. CDR1 and CDR2 (germline): MGHDK, SYGVNS. The CDR3 DNA is TGTGCCAGCAGTGAAGAACCCCTCGGGCAGTACTTC. Amino acids: CASSEEPLGQYF.

The genes are TRBV15 and TRBJ1-2, with a possible D match to TRBD1 (6 bases). Trimming removed 5 bases from V and 1 base from J, with 11 bases in between. CDR3 length equals 14 residues. CDR1 and CDR2 from the germline V gene are LNHNV and YYDKDF (reference sequence). DNA of the CDR3: TGTGCCACCAGCCGGGGGGGCAGTAACTATGGCTACACCTTC. This sequence encodes CATSRGGSNYGYTF.